The 13 T cell receptor beta chains below were found in one sample sequenced in a study of CD8+ T cells in alopecia areata. It was cDNA, reverse transcribed from extracted RNA, that served as the sequencing template. Libraries were prepared by immunoSEQ multiplex PCR; TCRdb keeps only in-frame clonotypes and omits some of them. The sample contains about 130,000 clones, approximately 49% of which appear only once. Material: CD8+ T cells sorted from blood, obtained at week 0. These TCRs come from a human donor with alopecia areata.

The chain has TRBV27 and TRBJ1-2; 12 bases match TRBD1. With 0 bases clipped from V and 8 bases from J, the junction kept 4 bases outside the gene matches. Germline values: CDR1 MNHEY, CDR2 SMNVEV (reference sequence). This CDR3 is 15 amino acids long. The CDR3 DNA follows: TGTGCCAGCAGTTTATCGTCGGGGACAGGGGGCGGCTACACCTTC. Translation gives CASSLSSGTGGGYTF.

The table lists this clone with a few counts. For the CDR3, the DNA is TGTGCCAGCAAACAGGGGTCCTTCGACTCTGGAAACACCATATATTTT. This encodes CASKQGSFDSGNTIYF. The V gene is TRBV7-8, the J gene TRBJ1-3, with 7 bases identical to TRBD1. V gave up 7 bases and J gave up 0 bases; unmatched junction bases: 9. The CDR3 has 16 residues. Germline V gives CDR1 SGHVS, CDR2 FQNEAQ.

The chain recombines TRBV11-2 with TRBJ2-3; the D is unclear. V lost 2 bases and J lost 3, with 9 bases in between. The CDR3 is 14 residues long. CDR1 and CDR2 (germline): SGHAT, FQNNGV. The CDR3: CASSLWSLTDTQYF. As DNA, the CDR3 is TGTGCCAGCAGCTTATGGTCCTTAACAGATACGCAGTATTTT.

This clone has only a few counts. The rearrangement links TRBV2 to TRBJ2-3; TRBD2 is a possible D gene (6 bases). CDR1 and CDR2 from the germline V gene are SNHLY and FYNNEI. With 10 bases removed from V and 1 base from J, the gap between germline ends came to 24 bases. CDR3 length equals 17 residues. CDR3 nucleotide sequence: TGTGCCACCCAGGGAGGCTTCTCGAGCCAGGGCACAGATACGCAGTATTTT. This encodes CATQGGFSSQGTDTQYF.

V and J are TRBV11-2 and TRBJ2-5; perhaps TRBD2 as D (5 bases). Trimming stripped 1 base from V and 1 base from J, with 13 bases between. This CDR3 is 16 amino acids long. Germline CDR1 and CDR2: SGHAT and FQNNGV. For the CDR3, the DNA is TGTGCCAGCAGCTTAGTACGGGGTCAGACCCAAGAGACCCAGTACTTC. This codes for CASSLVRGQTQETQYF.

The V and J genes are TRBV30 and TRBJ2-1; 9 positions agree with TRBD2. This CDR3 has 17 residues. Per the germline V gene, CDR1 is GTSNPN and CDR2 is SVGIG (reference sequence). With V trimmed by 0 bases and J by 8 bases, 14 bases remained unmatched. The DNA of the CDR3 is TGTGCCTGGAGTGTACAAACTAGCGGGTGGGGAAGGGATGAGCAGTTCTTC. Its translation: CAWSVQTSGWGRDEQFF.

The V call is TRBV9, the J call TRBJ1-2, with a possible D match to TRBD1 (5 bases). The CDR3 loop spans 13 amino acids. V was trimmed by 4 bases and J by 8 bases, leaving 15 bases between them. Germline assignment: CDR1 SGDLS and CDR2 YYNGEE. CDR3 region: CASSPPRGSGYTF. The CDR3 DNA follows: TGTGCCAGCAGCCCTCCAAGGGGTTCAGGCTACACCTTC.

The chain recombines TRBV11-2 with TRBJ2-1; a possible D gene is TRBD2 (5 bases). The CDR3 consists of 11 residues. Germline loops: CDR1 SGHAT, CDR2 FQNNGV. Trimming removed 7 bases at V and 10 bases at J, with 11 bases between. For the CDR3, the DNA is TGTGCCAGCACCGGGGTTGGGGAGCAGTTCTTC. Amino acid sequence: CASTGVGEQFF.

In regard to this clone: Germline and junction disagree at one end, which may indicate a read error. The CDR3 here is CASTSPDRTDTQYF. CDR3 bases: TGCGCCAGCACGAGCCCAGACCGCACAGATACGCAGTATTTC. The chain is built from TRBV5-1 and TRBJ2-3; the D is unclear. CDR1 is SGHRS, CDR2 YFSETQ, per germline. The CDR3 runs 14 residues.

This chain links TRBV29-1 with TRBJ2-7; D gene unclear. The V gene's germline CDR1 is SQVTM and CDR2 ANQGSEA. V lost 2 bases and J 4 bases, leaving 9 bases between the germline ends. The CDR3 totals 12 residues. In nucleotides, the CDR3 is TGCAGCGTTGAAACGCTCGAATACGAGCAGTACTTC. Translating gives CSVETLEYEQYF.

The chain carries TRBV5-6 and TRBJ1-3; D not certain. The germline V gene has CDR1 SGHDT and CDR2 YYEEEE. CDR3 length: 14 amino acids. V shed 4 bases and J shed 0 bases, with 8 bases lying between them. The CDR3 protein is CASSVGNSGNTIYF. The CDR3 coding sequence is TGTGCCAGCAGCGTTGGAAACTCTGGAAACACCATATATTTT.

This clone was seen repeatedly, ten times or more. The gene calls are TRBV6-5 and TRBJ2-2; D is undetermined. The V end lost 10 bases, the J end lost 6 bases, and 18 bases lay between the germline ends. The germline V gene encodes CDR1 MNHEY and CDR2 SVGAGI. This CDR3 is 14 amino acids long. CDR3 region: CATRGLSESGELFF. Here the CDR3 DNA reads TGTGCCACTCGTGGATTATCAGAGTCCGGGGAGCTGTTTTTT.

The sample holds a few counts of this clone. The chain joins TRBV5-1 to TRBJ1-1, with 7 bases lining up with TRBD1. There are 19 residues in the CDR3. Germline V gives CDR1 SGHRS, CDR2 YFSETQ. J lost 1 base, V lost 2 bases, and 17 bases had no gene match. The CDR3, as DNA: TGCGCCAGCAGCTTCCACCCTTCGGACAGGAATAGCCCGAACACTGAAGCTTTCTTT. Translating it yields CASSFHPSDRNSPNTEAFF.